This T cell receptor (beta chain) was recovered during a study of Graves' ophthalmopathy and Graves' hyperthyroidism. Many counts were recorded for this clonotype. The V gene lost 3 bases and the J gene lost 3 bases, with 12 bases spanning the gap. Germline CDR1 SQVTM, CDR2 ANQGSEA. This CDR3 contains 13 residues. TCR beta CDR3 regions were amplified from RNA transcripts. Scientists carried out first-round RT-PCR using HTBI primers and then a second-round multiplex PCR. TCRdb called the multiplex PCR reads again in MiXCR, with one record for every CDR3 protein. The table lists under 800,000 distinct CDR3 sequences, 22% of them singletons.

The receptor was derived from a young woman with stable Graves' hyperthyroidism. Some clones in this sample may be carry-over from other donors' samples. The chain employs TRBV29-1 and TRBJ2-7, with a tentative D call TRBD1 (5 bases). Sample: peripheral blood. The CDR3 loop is CSVEWQGLYEQYF. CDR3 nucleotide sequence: TGCAGCGTTGAGTGGCAGGGCCTCTACGAGCAGTACTTC.